The 28 T cell receptor beta chains below all came from one sample that was sequenced in a study of T cells in Graves' hyperthyroidism and ophthalmopathy (dated by TCRdb to about 2019). Receptor amplification or capture employed multiplex PCR. Sequenced using an Illumina HiSeq 2000. TCR beta CDR3 regions were amplified from RNA transcripts. The first round of RT-PCR for the TCR CDR3 was performed with the HTBI primer set and the Qiagen OneStep RT-PCR kit. TCRdb reprocessing: public reads trimmed at Q25 with fastp, clones called with MiXCR, in-frame beta chains kept. All rows with the same CDR3 protein become a single entry with the most common DNA and genes. In all, the sample holds approximately 100,000 distinct CDR3 sequences, and approximately 42% of those were seen once. The ten largest clones represent roughly a tenth of the sample. Sequencing used peripheral blood or thyroid tissue (not recorded which). These receptors were obtained from a woman in her twenties or thirties with Graves' hyperthyroidism.

At least ten counts were recorded for this clonotype. The chain joins TRBV5-1 to TRBJ2-5, with TRBD1 identical over 7 bases. The CDR3 covers 18 residues. CDR1 is SGHRS and CDR2 is YFSETQ in the germline V gene. V dropped 4 bases and J dropped 4; count of bases not matched to a gene: 19. The CDR3 nucleotides read TGCGCCAGCAGCCTGAGCCTCGACAGGGATTATGTACTAGAGACCCAGTACTTC. It yields the protein CASSLSLDRDYVLETQYF.

This clonotype occurred many times. V is TRBV12-3 or TRBV12-4 and J is TRBJ1-5; the match to TRBD1 covers 8 bases. The J segment lost 1 base and the V segment lost 5 bases, leaving 4 bases of the junction unmatched. The CDR3 extends over 15 amino acids. Here the CDR3 reads CASSRTGRSNQPQHF. The CDR3 DNA follows: TGTGCCAGCAGTCGGACAGGGAGGAGCAATCAGCCCCAGCATTTT.

Comment on this clonotype: A clone one base away is much larger, so this may be a read error. The J gene is TRBJ2-3, the V gene TRBV12-5; 7 nucleotides agree with TRBD1. The CDR3 sequence is 14 residues long. The germline V gene has CDR1 LGHNT and CDR2 FRNRAP. CDR3 DNA sequence: TGTGCTAGTGGTTTGGGACAGGGTACAGATACGCGGTATTTT. Residues: CASGLGQGTDTRYF.

In the case of this clonotype: A much more abundant neighbour one base away suggests this may be a read error. The DNA of the CDR3 is TGTGCCATCAGTTTGCCAGGGCCTTATGTAGAAAAACTGTTTTTT. Translation: CAISLPGPYVEKLFF. The chain recombines TRBV28 with TRBJ1-4; tentatively, D is TRBD1 (5 bases). The CDR3 runs to 15 residues. The germline V gene has CDR1 MDHEN and CDR2 SYDVKM.

Ten or more counts support this clonotype. The V call is TRBV12-3 or TRBV12-4, the J call TRBJ2-3; possibly TRBD2 for D (6 bases). V shed 4 bases and J shed 1 base, with 9 bases lying between them. The CDR3 runs 14 residues. DNA for the CDR3: TGTGCCAGCAGTTACGAGCGGGGCACAGATACGCAGTATTTT. This sequence encodes CASSYERGTDTQYF.

V gene TRBV10-3 combines with J gene TRBJ1-1, with a weak D call TRBD1 (6 bases). V was cut by 6 bases and J by 11 bases, with 13 bases left in between. The germline CDR1 and CDR2 sequences are ENHRY and SYGVKD. CDR3 length equals 11 residues. The CDR3, as DNA: TGTGCCATCAGGCAGGGGCAACGGGCTTTCTTT. Residues: CAIRQGQRAFF.

This clonotype was observed many times. The chain employs TRBV6-1 and TRBJ1-1, with D unresolved. This CDR3 comprises 12 residues. Trimming took off 2 bases at V and 1 base at J, with 2 bases between the two ends. Germline CDR1 reads MNHNS; CDR2 reads SASEGT. CDR3 coding DNA: TGTGCCAGCAGTGAATGGAACACTGAAGCTTTCTTT. Its translation: CASSEWNTEAFF.

The V gene is TRBV13, the J gene TRBJ2-5; D gene unclear. Germline CDR1 reads PRHDT; CDR2 reads FYEKMQ (reference sequence). CDR3 size: 11 residues. Trimming left V 0 bases short and J 11 bases short, with 7 bases between. The CDR3 loop reads CASSLGTGQYF. The CDR3 DNA reads as TGTGCCAGCAGCTTAGGGACTGGACAGTACTTC.

This clonotype was seen only a few times. V usage is TRBV15 and J usage is TRBJ2-2, with 8 nucleotides matching TRBD1. V lost 8 bases, J lost 1 base, and 3 bases stayed unmatched. This CDR3 has 14 amino acids. Germline values: CDR1 LNHNV, CDR2 YYDKDF (reference sequence). CDR3 sequence: CATRGTGNTGELFF. The CDR3 region has the DNA TGTGCCACCCGTGGGACAGGGAACACCGGGGAGCTGTTTTTT.

There are many counts of this clonotype. The V and J genes are TRBV6-5 and TRBJ1-2, with D possibly matching TRBD1 (5 bases). The CDR3 has 13 residues. CDR1 and CDR2 from the germline V gene are MNHEY and SVGAGI. Trimming removed 6 bases from V and 6 bases from J, with 14 bases in between. CDR3 amino acids: CASRRQQKDGYTF. The CDR3 DNA sequence: TGTGCCAGCAGACGACAGCAAAAGGATGGCTACACCTTC.

This clonotype was detected ten times or more. The V call is TRBV11-2, the J call TRBJ1-3; weak D call: TRBD1 (5 bases). V dropped 5 bases and J dropped 0 bases, with 8 bases sitting between them. CDR3 length: 14 amino acids. CDR1 is SGHAT and CDR2 is FQNNGV in the germline V gene. The CDR3 bases are TGTGCCAGCAGCACAGGAACCTCTGGAAACACCATATATTTT. Translation: CASSTGTSGNTIYF.

The chain has TRBV9 and TRBJ2-7; a weak D match, TRBD1 (5 bases). The CDR3 has 17 amino acids. V was shortened by 4 bases and J by 1 base, with 21 bases between the two germline ends. Germline CDR1 reads SGDLS; CDR2 reads YYNGEE. In DNA form, the CDR3 reads TGTGCCAGCAGCCAAGGTTTTATGGCAGGGAAATCCTACGAGCAGTACTTC. Its translation: CASSQGFMAGKSYEQYF.

A remark on this clonotype: This sequence may be a read error, since a much larger clone differs from it by one base. The V gene is TRBV5-1, the J gene TRBJ1-1, with TRBD1 matching 7 bases. The CDR3 spans 14 residues. V was pared by 6 bases and J by 4 bases, with 9 bases of the junction left unmatched. Germline loops: CDR1 SGHRS, CDR2 YFSETQ. The CDR3: CASNSDRVTTEAFF. CDR3 DNA: TGCGCCAGCAACTCAGACAGGGTTACCACTGAAGCTTTCTTT.

Concerning this clonotype itself: At one of its ends the junction is not consistent with the germline gene, which may arise from a read error. V and J are TRBV5-1 and TRBJ2-5, with D possibly matching TRBD2 (5 bases). The CDR3 is 14 residues long. The germline gives CDR1 SGHRS, CDR2 YFSETQ. CDR3 DNA: TGCGCCAGCAGCCTCACCGGGAATCAAGAGACCCCGTACTTC. Its protein product is CASSLTGNQETPYF.

The CDR3 coding sequence is TGTGCCAGCAGCTCGGACGGGGACCGTAAGACCATATATTTT. The encoded protein is CASSSDGDRKTIYF. This sequence joins TRBV7-3 and TRBJ1-3; maybe TRBD1 (5 bases). V was cut by 4 bases and J by 10 bases, with 17 bases left in between. The CDR3 extends over 14 amino acids. Per germline, CDR1 SGHTA and CDR2 FQGTGA.

This clonotype was detected ten times or more. The V and J genes are TRBV5-1 and TRBJ1-6; D perhaps matches TRBD1 (5 bases). The CDR3 has 13 amino acids. V was clipped by 4 bases and J by 5 bases, with 7 bases between them. CDR1 and CDR2 (germline): SGHRS, YFSETQ. This chain's CDR3 is CASSPDNNSPLHF. The CDR3 bases are TGCGCCAGCAGCCCGGACAATAATTCACCCCTCCACTTT.

There are many counts of this clonotype. The V and J genes are TRBV6-5 and TRBJ1-6, with D perhaps matching TRBD1 (5 bases). Germline V CDR1 and CDR2: MNHEY, SVGAGI. This CDR3 region has 15 residues. V was clipped by 10 bases and J by 5 bases, with 18 bases between them. The CDR3 reads CANNQGVRDNSPLHF. CDR3 coding DNA: TGTGCCAACAACCAGGGAGTTCGGGATAATTCACCCCTCCACTTT.

This clonotype was counted many times. This chain joins TRBV2 and TRBJ2-3; D unclear. V lost 3 bases to trimming and J lost 2 bases, with 0 bases between them. The CDR3 is 11 residues long. Germline CDR1 and CDR2: SNHLY and FYNNEI. The CDR3 protein is CASSDTDTQYF. The CDR3 nucleotides are TGTGCCAGCAGTGACACAGATACGCAGTATTTT.

The chain links TRBV20-1 to TRBJ2-7; 9 bases are shared with TRBD2. There are 13 residues in the CDR3. Germline trimming cut 4 bases from V and 1 base from J; bases unmatched to any gene: 2. CDR1 is DFQATT, CDR2 SNEGSKA, per germline (reference sequence). As DNA, the CDR3 is TGCAGTGCTATGGGACTAGCTTCCTACGAGCAGTACTTC. Translated, it gives CSAMGLASYEQYF.

This clonotype occurred many times. This chain uses TRBV2 with TRBJ1-2; D not resolved. Trimming shortened V by 4 bases and J by 8 bases, and 8 bases separated the two germline ends. The CDR3 totals 11 residues. From germline, CDR1 is SNHLY and CDR2 FYNNEI. The CDR3 is CASSVDGGYTF. CDR3 sequence (DNA): TGTGCCAGCAGTGTAGATGGGGGCTACACCTTC.

This clonotype was seen a handful of times. The V call is TRBV28, the J call TRBJ2-1; 11 bases fit TRBD2. This CDR3 has 15 residues. Per the germline V gene, CDR1 is MDHEN and CDR2 is SYDVKM. After removal of 5 bases from V and 6 bases from J, the junction contained 6 bases not matched to a gene. Here the CDR3 DNA reads TGTGCCAGCAGTGTCACTAGCGGGAGAACCAATGAGCAGTTCTTC. Translating it yields CASSVTSGRTNEQFF.

This clonotype has ten or more counts. The chain uses TRBV2 and TRBJ2-2; 8 bases are shared with TRBD1. The CDR3 is made up of 14 amino acids. Germline V CDR1 and CDR2: SNHLY, FYNNEI. V shed 7 bases and J 10 bases; nucleotides not matched to a gene: 11. CDR3 sequence reads: CASTGQGRDVELFF. CDR3 in DNA: TGTGCCAGCACCGGACAGGGAAGGGACGTGGAGCTGTTTTTT.

This chain connects TRBV7-2 to TRBJ1-5; D is unclear. This CDR3 spans 14 amino acids. V lost 6 bases, J lost 14 bases, and 23 bases lay in between. Germline V lookup: CDR1 SGHTA, CDR2 FQGNSA. This chain's CDR3 is CASSFMGLQASEHF. The CDR3, as DNA: TGTGCCAGCAGTTTCATGGGTCTACAAGCCTCCGAGCATTTT.

Notes on this clonotype: The junction departs from the called germline gene at one end, perhaps through a read error. The gene calls are TRBV20-1 and TRBJ1-6, with D unclear. Germline CDR1 reads DFQATT; CDR2 reads SNEGSKA (reference sequence). The CDR3 length is 16 residues. Here the CDR3 reads CSAWSRELNSNQPLRF. DNA for the CDR3: TGCAGTGCCTGGAGCCGCGAGCTTAATAGCAATCAGCCCCTCCGCTTT.

This clonotype was counted at least ten times. V usage is TRBV7-3 and J usage is TRBJ1-1; D remains ambiguous. This CDR3 contains 13 residues. V was clipped by 2 bases and J by 3 bases, with 7 bases between them. Looked up from germline, CDR1 is SGHTA and CDR2 is FQGTGA. Here the CDR3 reads CASSLQPDTEAFF. DNA of the CDR3: TGTGCCAGCAGCTTACAACCCGACACTGAAGCTTTCTTT.

About this clonotype: A read error may produce the germline difference seen at one junction end. J is TRBJ1-1 and V is TRBV6-1, with D perhaps TRBD1 (6 bases). The germline V gene has CDR1 MNHNS and CDR2 SASEGT. The CDR3 extends over 13 amino acids. The CDR3 protein is CASSGTGRTEALF. DNA of the CDR3: TGTGCCAGCAGTGGCACAGGGCGCACTGAAGCTCTCTTT.

The V call is TRBV18, the J call TRBJ1-6; a possible D gene is TRBD1 (6 bases). CDR3 length: 15 residues. Trimming removed 3 bases at V and 5 bases at J, with 11 bases between. In germline, CDR1 is KGHSH, CDR2 LQKENI. CDR3 loop: CASSPRGGDNSPLHF. In DNA form, the CDR3 reads TGTGCCAGCTCACCGAGGGGGGGAGATAATTCACCCCTCCACTTT. The variable domain in full, with the rest retrieved from reference TRBV18 and TRBJ1-6, is NAGVMQNPRHLVRRRGQEARLRCSPMKGHSHVYWYRQLPEEGLKFMVYLQKENIIDESGMPKERFSAEFPKEGPSILRIQQVVRGDSAAYFCASSPRGGDNSPLHFGNGTRLTVT.

Of note for this clonotype: The germline gene is not matched at one end of the junction; a read error may be the cause. The gene calls are TRBV15 and TRBJ2-7; D is unclear. The germline V gene has CDR1 LNHNV and CDR2 YYDKDF (reference sequence). The CDR3 is 12 residues long. Written as DNA, the CDR3 is TGTGCCACCAGCGGCGGTACCTACGGGCAGTACTTC. This translates into CATSGGTYGQYF.